This T cell receptor (beta chain) was found in a study of tumor-infiltrating lymphocytes in localized non-small cell lung cancer. Study-wide context: From each patient, both tumor and uninvolved lung, non-adjacent to tumor, were sampled. Study-wide points: IM1 and IM2 tumors showed no difference in T-cell fraction.

TCRdb keeps only in-frame clones here, not all; method: immunoSEQ multiplex PCR. This table holds about 8,400 clones, under 85% found once. This CDR3 comprises 13 residues. Germline V gene lookup returns CDR1 SGHRS and CDR2 YFSETQ. Concerning this clone: Its antigen is unknown. The junction and the germline gene differ at one end; a read error may be behind it.

This receptor was identified in a human donor with non-small cell lung cancer. This rearrangement joins TRBV5-1 to TRBJ1-5, with a weak D call TRBD1 (5 bases). Sequencing was done on a sample of lung tumor tissue. The CDR3 nucleotides are TGCGCCAGCAGCTTAGAAGGGGACCAGCCCCGGCATTTT. Translated: CASSLEGDQPRHF.